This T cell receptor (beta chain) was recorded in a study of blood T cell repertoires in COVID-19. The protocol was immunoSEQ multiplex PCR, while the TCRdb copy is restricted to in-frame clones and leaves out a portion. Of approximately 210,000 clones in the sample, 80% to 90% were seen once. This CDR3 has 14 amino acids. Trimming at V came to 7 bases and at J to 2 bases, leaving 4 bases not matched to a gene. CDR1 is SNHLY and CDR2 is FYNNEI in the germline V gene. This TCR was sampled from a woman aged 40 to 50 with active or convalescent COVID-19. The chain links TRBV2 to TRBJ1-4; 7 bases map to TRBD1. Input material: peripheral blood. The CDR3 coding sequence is TGTGCCAGCACTAACAGGGGTACTAATGAAAAACTGTTTTTT. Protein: CASTNRGTNEKLFF. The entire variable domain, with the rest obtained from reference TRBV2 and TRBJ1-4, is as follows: EPEVTQTPSHQVTQMGQEVILRCVPISNHLYFYWYRQILGQKVEFLVSFYNNEISEKSEIFDDQFSVERPDGSNFTLKIRSTKLEDSAMYFCASTNRGTNEKLFFGSGTQLSVL.